One and the same sample provided the 20 T cell receptor beta chains below, sequenced in a study of cytomegalovirus exposure and HLA in healthy donors. Only in-frame clones appear in the TCRdb table, and some are missing; sequencing was by immunoSEQ multiplex PCR. Here the sample spans 150,000 or so clones, about 94% being singletons. The material sequenced was PBMCs. These receptors all stem from a young man in good health and CMV-seropositive.

The sample holds one count of this clone. The rearrangement uses TRBV19 and TRBJ1-5, with a possible D match to TRBD1 (6 bases). Trimming took 5 bases from V and 1 from J, leaving 12 bases between them. Per germline, CDR1 LNHDA and CDR2 SQIVND (reference sequence). The CDR3 loop spans 15 amino acids. The CDR3 DNA follows: TGTGCCAGTAGTTGGGGGCGCGGAAGCAATCAGCCCCAGCATTTT. It encodes CASSWGRGSNQPQHF.

The gene calls are TRBV27 and TRBJ2-7; possibly TRBD2 for D (8 bases). Trimming removed 8 bases at V and 6 bases at J, with 35 bases between. Germline values: CDR1 MNHEY, CDR2 SMNVEV (reference sequence). The CDR3 extends over 19 amino acids. CDR3 loop: CASPGQPRGTGLAGPEQYF. The DNA for the CDR3 is TGTGCCAGCCCGGGACAGCCAAGGGGGACTGGACTAGCCGGCCCCGAGCAGTACTTC.

This chain joins TRBV28 and TRBJ2-4; D gene uncertain. The CDR3 has 15 amino acids. The V end lost 6 bases, the J end lost 0 bases, and 12 bases lay between the germline ends. Germline V CDR1 and CDR2: MDHEN, SYDVKM. The CDR3 DNA reads TGTGCCAGCAGCCCGATGACTTTAGCCAAAAACATTCAGTACTTC. Translating gives CASSPMTLAKNIQYF.

Judged by abundance, this clone is medium-sized. V gene TRBV2 combines with J gene TRBJ1-5; tentative D call: TRBD1 (5 bases). CDR3 length: 11 amino acids. Germline values: CDR1 SNHLY, CDR2 FYNNEI. Trimming removed 8 bases from V and 7 bases from J, with 9 bases in between. In DNA form, the CDR3 reads TGTGCCAGCGGGAGGGACCAGCCCCAGCATTTT. Translated: CASGRDQPQHF.

The chain combines TRBV5-1 with TRBJ2-3, with D possibly being TRBD1 (6 bases). There are 12 residues in the CDR3. The V end lost 6 bases, the J end lost 5 bases, and 10 bases lay between the germline ends. Germline CDR1 is SGHRS and CDR2 is YFSETQ. DNA of the CDR3: TGCGCCAGCAAGGGGGAAAAAGATACGCAGTATTTT. Amino acids: CASKGEKDTQYF.

J is TRBJ2-7 and V is TRBV7-2; D call uncertain. CDR3 size: 15 residues. CDR1 is SGHTA and CDR2 is FQGNSA in the germline V gene. V was clipped by 1 base and J by 1 base, with 11 bases between them. For the CDR3, the DNA is TGTGCCAGCAGCTTAGTACCAGATCTGTCCTACGAGCAGTACTTC. Protein sequence: CASSLVPDLSYEQYF.

The V call is TRBV5-4, the J call TRBJ2-1; the match to TRBD1 covers 9 bases. CDR3 size: 15 residues. The ends lost 3 bases at V and 6 bases at J; junction bases unmatched: 7. Germline V gene lookup returns CDR1 SGHNT and CDR2 YYREEE (reference sequence). The CDR3 protein is CASSSGTGIVNEQFF. The DNA of the CDR3 is TGTGCCAGCAGCTCCGGGACAGGGATCGTCAATGAGCAGTTCTTC. The full variable domain, in which reference TRBV5-4 and TRBJ2-1 provide the parts outside the CDR3, is ETGVTQSPTHLIKTRGQQVTLRCSSQSGHNTVSWYQQALGQGPQFIFQYYREEENGRGNFPPRFSGLQFPNYSSELNVNALELDDSALYLCASSSGTGIVNEQFFGPGTRLTVL.

This clone was observed once. V is TRBV19 and J is TRBJ2-1; D is ambiguous. CDR1 LNHDA and CDR2 SQIVND come from the germline V gene (reference sequence). Trimming shortened V by 3 bases and J by 0 bases, and 15 bases separated the two germline ends. CDR3 length: 17 amino acids. DNA for the CDR3: TGTGCCAGTAGTATCAATGCGAGGTATTCCTCCTACAATGAGCAGTTCTTC. Its translation: CASSINARYSSYNEQFF. Complete variable domain (other parts from reference TRBV19 and TRBJ2-1): DGGITQSPKYLFRKEGQNVTLSCEQNLNHDAMYWYRQDPGQGLRLIYYSQIVNDFQKGDIAEGYSVSREKKESFPLTVTSAQKNPTAFYLCASSINARYSSYNEQFFGPGTRLTVL.

This chain joins TRBV7-9 and TRBJ1-4; tentatively, D is TRBD1 (5 bases). V lost 5 bases, J lost 7 bases, and 14 bases lay in between. The CDR3 is 14 amino acids. Germline CDR1 SEHNR, CDR2 FQNEAQ (reference sequence). CDR3 sequence reads: CASSLVGGGEKLFF. The CDR3 DNA sequence: TGTGCCAGCAGCCTAGTTGGGGGAGGTGAAAAACTGTTTTTT.

The V call is TRBV4-1, the J call TRBJ2-5, with 13 bases that match TRBD2. Germline values: CDR1 MGHRA, CDR2 YSYEKL. V shed 0 bases and J 7 bases; nucleotides not matched to a gene: 8. The CDR3 extends over 17 amino acids. The CDR3 is CASSQELAGGPIGTQYF. For the CDR3, the DNA is TGCGCCAGCAGCCAAGAACTAGCGGGAGGGCCCATAGGGACCCAGTACTTC.

The genes are TRBV7-9 and TRBJ2-1; 8 bases are a match to TRBD1. V gave up 1 base and J gave up 4 bases; unmatched junction bases: 0. Germline CDR1 is SEHNR and CDR2 is FQNEAQ (reference sequence). The CDR3 is 14 amino acids. Written as DNA, the CDR3 is TGTGCCAGCAGCTTAGGGACAGGGTACAATGAGCAGTTCTTC. Protein product: CASSLGTGYNEQFF.

The gene calls are TRBV5-8 and TRBJ1-2, with a tentative D call TRBD1 (6 bases). CDR3 length: 13 residues. V was shortened by 1 base and J by 6 bases, with 10 bases between the two germline ends. Germline assignment: CDR1 SGHTS and CDR2 YDEGEE. CDR3 loop: CASSLRGSNGYTF. DNA of the CDR3: TGTGCCAGCAGCTTGAGGGGGTCGAATGGCTACACCTTC.

The chain uses TRBV6-1 and TRBJ1-3, with D unclear. The germline V gene has CDR1 MNHNS and CDR2 SASEGT. V was pared by 3 bases and J by 0 bases, with 3 bases between. This CDR3 contains 13 residues. CDR3 nucleotides: TGTGCCAGCAGTGACTACTCTGGAAACACCATATATTTT. Translated, it gives CASSDYSGNTIYF.

This clone was seen more than once but under ten times. The rearrangement joins TRBV4-1 to TRBJ1-1; 7 bases match TRBD1. This CDR3 has 13 residues. With V trimmed by 4 bases and J by 5 bases, 4 bases remained unmatched. CDR1 and CDR2 from the germline V gene are MGHRA and YSYEKL. CDR3 protein: CASSRGQSTEAFF. CDR3 coding DNA: TGCGCCAGCAGCCGGGGACAGAGTACTGAAGCTTTCTTT.

J is TRBJ1-4 and V is TRBV5-4; TRBD1 aligns across 7 bases. Germline V gene data show CDR1 as SGHNT and CDR2 as YYREEE (reference sequence). With 0 bases clipped from V and 6 bases from J, the junction kept 5 bases outside the gene matches. The length of the CDR3 is 15 residues. The CDR3 DNA follows: TGTGCCAGCAGCTTGGCCGCGCAGGGGGATGAAAAACTGTTTTTT. It codes for CASSLAAQGDEKLFF.

This chain joins TRBV6-1 and TRBJ2-1; D is possibly TRBD2 (6 bases). The CDR3 totals 11 residues. Germline CDR1 and CDR2: MNHNS and SASEGT. Between the trimmed V and J ends, which lost 6 bases and 16 bases, there was a span of 16 bases. This chain's CDR3 is CASSTTRFSFF. The CDR3 bases are TGTGCCAGCAGCACGACTAGGTTCTCCTTCTTC.

CDR3 nucleotides: TGTGCCAGCAGCAGGGGGACGACCTACGAGCAGTACTTC. This encodes CASSRGTTYEQYF. The rearrangement links TRBV27 to TRBJ2-7; 7 positions match TRBD1. Germline V gene data show CDR1 as MNHEY and CDR2 as SMNVEV (reference sequence). This CDR3 region has 13 residues. V was pared by 6 bases and J by 2 bases, with 4 bases of the junction left unmatched.

The chain carries TRBV5-1 and TRBJ2-1, with a tentative D call TRBD2 (5 bases). The CDR3 is made up of 16 amino acids. V shed 3 bases and J shed 0 bases, with 13 bases lying between them. Germline V lookup: CDR1 SGHRS, CDR2 YFSETQ. CDR3 sequence reads: CASSWRKAGSYNEQFF. CDR3 DNA sequence: TGCGCCAGCAGCTGGCGTAAGGCGGGCTCCTACAATGAGCAGTTCTTC.

The chain has TRBV10-3 and TRBJ2-1; 9 bases fit TRBD2. From germline, CDR1 is ENHRY and CDR2 SYGVKD. The CDR3 spans 15 residues. The V and J ends lost 0 bases and 9 bases, in that order; junction bases with no gene match: 6. This chain's CDR3 is CAISESLAGAGEQFF. CDR3 in DNA: TGTGCCATCAGTGAGTCCTTAGCGGGAGCGGGTGAGCAGTTCTTC.

The chain employs TRBV29-1 and TRBJ1-4; possibly TRBD1 for D (6 bases). CDR3 length: 13 amino acids. Germline lookup yields CDR1 SQVTM and CDR2 ANQGSEA. Trimming removed 6 bases at V and 8 bases at J, with 16 bases between. The CDR3 reads CSVRTDQREKLFF. CDR3 DNA: TGCAGCGTCAGGACAGACCAGAGAGAAAAACTGTTTTTT.